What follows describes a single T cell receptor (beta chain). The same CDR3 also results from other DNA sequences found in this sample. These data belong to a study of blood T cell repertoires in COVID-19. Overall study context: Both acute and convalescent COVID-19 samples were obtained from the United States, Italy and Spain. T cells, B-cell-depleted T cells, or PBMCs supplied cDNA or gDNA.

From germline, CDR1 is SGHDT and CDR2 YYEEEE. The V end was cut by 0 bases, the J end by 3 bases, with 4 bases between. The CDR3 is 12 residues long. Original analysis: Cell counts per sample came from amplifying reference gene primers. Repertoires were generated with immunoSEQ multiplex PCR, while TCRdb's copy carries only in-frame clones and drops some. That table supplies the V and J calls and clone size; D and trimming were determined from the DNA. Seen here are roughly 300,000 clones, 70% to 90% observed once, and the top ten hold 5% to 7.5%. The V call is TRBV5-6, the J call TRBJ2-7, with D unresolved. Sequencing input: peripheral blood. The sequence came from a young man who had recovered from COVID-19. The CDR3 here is CASSLANYEQYF. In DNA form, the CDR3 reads TGTGCCAGCAGCTTGGCAAACTACGAGCAGTACTTC.